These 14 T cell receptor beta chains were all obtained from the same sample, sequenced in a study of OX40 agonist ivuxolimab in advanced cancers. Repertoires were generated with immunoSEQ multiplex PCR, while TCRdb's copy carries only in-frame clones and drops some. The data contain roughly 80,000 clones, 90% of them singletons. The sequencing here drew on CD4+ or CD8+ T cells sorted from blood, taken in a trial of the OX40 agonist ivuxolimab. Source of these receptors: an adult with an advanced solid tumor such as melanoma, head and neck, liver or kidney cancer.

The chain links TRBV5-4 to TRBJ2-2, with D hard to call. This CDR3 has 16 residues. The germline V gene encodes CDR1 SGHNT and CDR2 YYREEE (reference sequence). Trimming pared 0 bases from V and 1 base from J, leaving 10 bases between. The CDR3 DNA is TGTGCCAGCAGCTTGGGGCAGATACTGAACACCGGGGAGCTGTTTTTT. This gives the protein CASSLGQILNTGELFF.

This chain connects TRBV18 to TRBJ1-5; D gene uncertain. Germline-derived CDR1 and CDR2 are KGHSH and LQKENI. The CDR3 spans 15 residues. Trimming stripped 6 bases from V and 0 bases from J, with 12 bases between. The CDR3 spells CASSRTEDSNQPQHF. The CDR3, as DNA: TGTGCCAGCTCGCGGACGGAAGATAGCAATCAGCCCCAGCATTTT.

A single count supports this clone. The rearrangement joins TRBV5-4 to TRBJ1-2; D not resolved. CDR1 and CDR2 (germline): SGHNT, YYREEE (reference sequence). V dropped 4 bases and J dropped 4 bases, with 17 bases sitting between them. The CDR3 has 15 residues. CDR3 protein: CASSVKLRESYGYTF. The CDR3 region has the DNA TGTGCCAGCAGCGTAAAATTAAGGGAATCCTATGGCTACACCTTC.

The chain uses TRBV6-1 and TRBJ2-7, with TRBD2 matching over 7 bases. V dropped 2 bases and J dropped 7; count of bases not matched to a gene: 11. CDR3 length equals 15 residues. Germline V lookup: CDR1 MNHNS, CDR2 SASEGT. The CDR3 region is CASSERGERAGEQYF. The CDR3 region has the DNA TGTGCCAGCAGTGAACGGGGGGAAAGGGCGGGGGAGCAGTACTTC.

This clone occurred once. DNA for the CDR3: TGTGCCAGCAGCTCGGAACCGGGACTAGCGCACAATGAGCAGTTCTTC. Translating gives CASSSEPGLAHNEQFF. The V gene is TRBV7-2, the J gene TRBJ2-1; 10 nucleotides align to TRBD2. This CDR3 has 16 residues. Germline assignment: CDR1 SGHTA and CDR2 FQGNSA. V lost 4 bases and J lost 5; bases outside the gene matches: 8.

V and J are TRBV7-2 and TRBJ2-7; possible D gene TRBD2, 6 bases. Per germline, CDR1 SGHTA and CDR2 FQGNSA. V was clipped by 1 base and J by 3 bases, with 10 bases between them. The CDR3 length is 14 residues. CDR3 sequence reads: CASSLVPSVYEQYF. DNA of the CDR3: TGTGCCAGCAGCTTAGTGCCTAGCGTCTACGAGCAGTACTTC.

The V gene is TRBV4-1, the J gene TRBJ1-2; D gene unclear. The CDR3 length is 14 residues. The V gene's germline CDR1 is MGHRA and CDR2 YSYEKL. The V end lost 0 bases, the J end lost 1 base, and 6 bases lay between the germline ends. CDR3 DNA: TGCGCCAGCAGCCAAGATAGCATTAACTATGGCTACACCTTC. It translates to CASSQDSINYGYTF.

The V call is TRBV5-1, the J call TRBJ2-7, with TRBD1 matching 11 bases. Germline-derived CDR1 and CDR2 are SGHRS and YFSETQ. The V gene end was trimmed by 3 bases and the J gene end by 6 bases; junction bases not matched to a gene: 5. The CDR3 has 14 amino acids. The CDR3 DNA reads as TGCGCCAGCAGCTCCGGGACAGGGGGGCTCGAGCAGTACTTC. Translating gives CASSSGTGGLEQYF.

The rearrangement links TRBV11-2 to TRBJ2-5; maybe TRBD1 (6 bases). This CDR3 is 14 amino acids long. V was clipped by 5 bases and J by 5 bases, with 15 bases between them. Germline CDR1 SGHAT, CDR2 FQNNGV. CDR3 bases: TGTGCCAGCAGCACCACTGGGACATTCGAGACCCAGTACTTC. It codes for CASSTTGTFETQYF.

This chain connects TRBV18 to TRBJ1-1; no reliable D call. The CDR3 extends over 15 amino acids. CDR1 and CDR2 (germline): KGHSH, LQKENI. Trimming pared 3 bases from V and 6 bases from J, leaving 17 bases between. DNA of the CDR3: TGTGCCAGCTCACCTGGGAGTCAGAGTCCCTCTGAAGCTTTCTTT. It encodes CASSPGSQSPSEAFF.

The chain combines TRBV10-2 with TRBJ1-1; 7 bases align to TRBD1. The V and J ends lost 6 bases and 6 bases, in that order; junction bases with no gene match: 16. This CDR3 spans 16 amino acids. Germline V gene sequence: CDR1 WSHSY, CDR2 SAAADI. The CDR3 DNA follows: TGCGCCAGCAGGAACAGGGGTGGCATCGCCCGGGCTGAAGCTTTCTTT. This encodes CASRNRGGIARAEAFF.

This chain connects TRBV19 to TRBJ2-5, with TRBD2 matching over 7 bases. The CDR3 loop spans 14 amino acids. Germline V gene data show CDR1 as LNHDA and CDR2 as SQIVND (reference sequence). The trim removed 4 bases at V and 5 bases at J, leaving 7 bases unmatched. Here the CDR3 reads CASSSSTGGETQYF. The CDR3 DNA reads TGTGCCAGTAGTAGCTCGACGGGAGGTGAGACCCAGTACTTC.

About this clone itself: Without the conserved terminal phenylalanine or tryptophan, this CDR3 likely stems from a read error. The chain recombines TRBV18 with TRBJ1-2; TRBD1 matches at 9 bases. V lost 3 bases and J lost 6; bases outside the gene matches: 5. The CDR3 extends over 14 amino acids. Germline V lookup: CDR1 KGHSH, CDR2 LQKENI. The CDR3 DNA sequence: TGTGCCAGCTCACCCGAACAGGGGGCGCATGGCTACACCCTC. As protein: CASSPEQGAHGYTL.

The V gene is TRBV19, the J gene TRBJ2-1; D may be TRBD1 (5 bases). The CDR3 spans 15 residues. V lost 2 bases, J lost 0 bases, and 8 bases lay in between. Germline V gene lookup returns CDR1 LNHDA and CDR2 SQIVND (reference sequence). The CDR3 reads CASSISRVSYNEQFF. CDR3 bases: TGTGCCAGTAGTATATCCAGGGTCTCCTACAATGAGCAGTTCTTC.